This TCR beta chain was observed in a study of T cells in localized non-small cell lung cancer. This CDR3 spans 13 amino acids. V was pared by 9 bases and J by 1 base, with 3 bases of the junction left unmatched. CDR1 is MNHEY, CDR2 SMNVEV, per germline (reference sequence). Sequencing used immunoSEQ multiplex PCR; TCRdb keeps in-frame clones, though not all of them. The sample consists of 45,000 to 55,000 clones, 70% to 90% of them appearing once. Overall study results and limits: Patients showing higher blood T cell density tended to see longer overall survival. A median of about 60 of the top 100 tumor clones appeared in adjacent lung, which was paired and uninvolved. A single tumor region was sequenced, leaving heterogeneity possible. Clonality of T cells reached its maximum in uninvolved adjacent lung, surpassing tumor.

Turning to this clone: What it recognizes is unknown.

Specimen: peripheral blood, collected before any cancer treatment. The TCR was taken from a male donor at least 60 years old with stage III squamous cell lung carcinoma. The V call is TRBV27, the J call TRBJ2-1; 7 bases are a match to TRBD1. This chain's CDR3 is CASQQGSYNEQFF. CDR3 bases: TGTGCCAGTCAACAGGGGTCCTACAATGAGCAGTTCTTC.